These T cell receptor beta chains were read from a single sample in a study of response to subunit inactivated influenza vaccine. MiXCR was run by TCRdb on the RT-PCR reads, yielding one entry per CDR3 protein. This table has 500,000 to 700,000 distinct CDR3 sequences, approximately 22% appearing once. The sample also formed part of further work on T cells expressing NK-cell markers.

Sequencing was performed on CD4+ T cells sorted from PBMCs, taken roughly 12 days after vaccination. These receptors were collected from a man in his forties or fifties who received an inactivated influenza vaccine. CDR3s include the opening cysteine and the closing phenylalanine or tryptophan. Each record gives: V gene, J gene, clone size, D gene, CDR3 DNA, CDR3 protein. The D gene is left open where the match is weak. The size entry is marked missing in some rows and otherwise reads once, few, many or a size class.

TRBV20-1,TRBJ2-3,.,TRBD1,TGCAGTTCAGGACAGGGGAGCACAGATACGCAGTATTTT,CSSGQGSTDTQYF
TRBV5-1,TRBJ2-7,.,TRBD1,TGCGCCAGCAGCTTGGGTCCCTCGGGGCCAGGGGGACCCTACGAGCAGTACTTC,CASSLGPSGPGGPYEQYF
TRBV6-5,TRBJ2-7,few,.,TGTGCCAGCAGTTATGGGGCAGGTTTCTCCTACGAGCAGTACTTC,CASSYGAGFSYEQYF
TRBV9,TRBJ2-3,.,.,TGTGCCAGCAGCGTAGGGGGAGGCCCGGATACGCAGTATTTT,CASSVGGGPDTQYF
TRBV2,TRBJ1-1,many,.,TGTGCCAGCAGTGTCTGGGGGACTAATGAAGCTTTCTTT,CASSVWGTNEAFF
TRBV5-1,TRBJ2-3,few,TRBD1,TGCGCCAGCAGCTTGTTACGGACAGGGGCCACAGATACGCAGTATTTT,CASSLLRTGATDTQYF
TRBV11-2,TRBJ2-2,many,.,TGTGCCAGCAGCCTCGTCCCCGGAGTAGCGACAACCGGGGAGCTGTTTTTT,CASSLVPGVATTGELFF
TRBV10-3,TRBJ2-2,few,.,TGTGCCACCCGGACTGAATCGAACACCGGGGAGCTGTTTTTT,CATRTESNTGELFF
TRBV11-1,TRBJ2-1,.,.,TGTGCCAGCAGCTTCCTGGGTTCCTCCAGGGGTGAGCAGTTCTTC,CASSFLGSSRGEQFF
TRBV20-1,TRBJ2-7,.,.,TGCAGTGCTAGAGAACCGCGAAGAAGCTCCTACGAGCAGTACTTC,CSAREPRRSSYEQYF
TRBV14,TRBJ2-3,few,.,TGTGCCAGCAGCCTGCGGCTAGCGTCGTACACAGATACGCAGTATTTT,CASSLRLASYTDTQYF
TRBV3-1,TRBJ1-2,few,.,TGTGCCAGCAGCCAAGGTATGACGACATTCGACTACACCTTC,CASSQGMTTFDYTF
TRBV7-2,TRBJ2-7,.,TRBD2,TGTGCCAGCAGCTTACGTGGGAGGGCCGGCGAGCAGTACTTC,CASSLRGRAGEQYF
TRBV5-6,TRBJ2-1,.,.,TGTGCCAGCAGCTTAACTAGCATTGAGCAGTTCTTC,CASSLTSIEQFF
TRBV15,TRBJ1-1,.,TRBD1,TGTGCCACCAGCAGAGCCGGGACAGACCCCGGTACTGAAGCTTTCTTT,CATSRAGTDPGTEAFF
TRBV6-2/TRBV6-3,TRBJ2-3,.,TRBD1,TGTGCCAGCAGTAAACGACAGGGAATCGGTACAGATACGCAGTATTTT,CASSKRQGIGTDTQYF
TRBV7-6,TRBJ2-5,.,TRBD2,TGTGCCAGCAGCTCCGGGACTAGCGGGAGTTCGGAGACCCAGTACTTC,CASSSGTSGSSETQYF
TRBV2,TRBJ1-6,.,TRBD1,TGTGCCAGCAGCGAACAGGGGTTAGGTAATTCACCCCTCCACTTT,CASSEQGLGNSPLHF
TRBV7-2,TRBJ2-1,.,.,TGTGCCAGCAGCTCGTCTTGGGGCCACGGTAGGGGTGAGCAGTTCTTC,CASSSSWGHGRGEQFF
TRBV20-1,TRBJ2-5,.,.,TGCAGTGCTAGATCACCCGGAGGAGAGACCCAGTACTTC,CSARSPGGETQYF
TRBV20-1,TRBJ2-5,few,.,TGCAGTGCTCCAGGGGGGGATCACCAAGAGACCCAGTACTTC,CSAPGGDHQETQYF
TRBV5-1,TRBJ2-2,few,TRBD1,TGCGCCAGCAGCCCCGTTACAGGGGTCAGCACCGGGGAGCTGTTTTTT,CASSPVTGVSTGELFF
TRBV29-1,TRBJ2-2,.,TRBD1,TGCAGCGTTCTGCGACAGGGTCAAACCGGGGAGCTGTTTTTT,CSVLRQGQTGELFF
TRBV12-3/TRBV12-4,TRBJ1-5,many,.,TGTGCCAGCGGTGGGGCAGGAAATCAGCCCCAGCATTTT,CASGGAGNQPQHF
TRBV12-3/TRBV12-4,TRBJ2-5,.,.,TGTGCCAGCAGTTTAGCCGGCAGCGAAGAGACCCAGTACTTC,CASSLAGSEETQYF
TRBV3-1,TRBJ2-7,few,.,TGTGCCAGCAGCTACTCGACAGCCGCCTACGAGCAGTACTTC,CASSYSTAAYEQYF
TRBV5-1,TRBJ2-5,.,TRBD2,TGCGCCAGCAGCTTGAAACTAGCGGTTGATCCGGAGACCCAGTACTTC,CASSLKLAVDPETQYF
TRBV5-1,TRBJ1-2,.,.,TGCGCCAGCAGCTTGGAAGGAGCGACTAGGGACTATGGCTACACCTTC,CASSLEGATRDYGYTF
TRBV5-1,TRBJ2-7,few,TRBD2,TGCGCCAGCAGCCCAGGGAGGAGCGGGAGCTCCTACGAGCAGTACTTC,CASSPGRSGSSYEQYF
TRBV28,TRBJ1-1,.,.,TGTGCCAGCAGTTTTGACCTGACAGTGAGAGCTTTCTTT,CASSFDLTVRAFF
TRBV28,TRBJ2-7,.,.,TGTGCCAGCAGTTTTTTGAGGGGCCGGCACGAGCAGTACTTC,CASSFLRGRHEQYF
TRBV10-3,TRBJ2-7,.,.,TGTGCCACCGGGACTGCCCCCTACGAGCAGTACTTC,CATGTAPYEQYF
TRBV29-1,TRBJ1-1,.,TRBD1,TGCAGCGTTTCCTCCCCGGGACAGGGGTCGATGAACACTGAAGCTTTCTTT,CSVSSPGQGSMNTEAFF
TRBV7-2,TRBJ2-1,few,TRBD2,TGTGCCAGCAGCCTATTAGCGGGAGGGCCTGTCAATGAGCAGTTCTTC,CASSLLAGGPVNEQFF
TRBV10-3,TRBJ1-1,few,.,TGTGCCATCAGTGAGTCCTTTACCGCGAACACTGAAGCTTTCTTT,CAISESFTANTEAFF
TRBV5-5,TRBJ1-1,few,.,TGTGCCAGCAGCTTGGGGCAGCTAGACACTGAAGCTTTCTTT,CASSLGQLDTEAFF
TRBV7-2,TRBJ2-3,.,TRBD2,TGTGCCAGCAGCTTAGCGGCGACTAGCGGACGCACAGATACGCAGTATTTT,CASSLAATSGRTDTQYF
TRBV18,TRBJ1-2,.,.,TGTGCCAGCTCACCACGGCAGGGAGGGAGCTATGGCTACACCTTC,CASSPRQGGSYGYTF
TRBV5-8,TRBJ2-3,few,.,TGTGCCAGCAGCTATTACAGATTTAGCACAGATACGCAGTATTTT,CASSYYRFSTDTQYF
TRBV7-6,TRBJ2-5,.,.,TGTACCAGCAGCTTGCAGGGGAGAGAGACCCAGTACTTC,CTSSLQGRETQYF
TRBV28,TRBJ2-3,few,.,TGTGCCAGCAGTAACGTGAGGGGGGGCGAAGGTCCGCAGTATTTT,CASSNVRGGEGPQYF
TRBV20-1,TRBJ2-7,.,.,TGCAGTGCTAGAGAAACAGGGGGCGTTCGGACTAGCGTCTACGAGCAGTACTTC,CSARETGGVRTSVYEQYF
TRBV20-1,TRBJ2-7,.,TRBD2,TGCAGTGCTAGAGATTCAACTAGCGGGGCGACTTACGAGCAGTACTTC,CSARDSTSGATYEQYF
TRBV5-1,TRBJ1-6,few,.,TGCGCCAGCAGCTTGGATGCAACGAATTCACCCCTCCACTTT,CASSLDATNSPLHF
TRBV29-1,TRBJ1-1,few,TRBD1,TGCAGCGTGACAGGGGGCCGGACTGAAGCTTTCTTT,CSVTGGRTEAFF